This T cell receptor beta chain was captured by sequencing in a study of metastatic and nonmetastatic thyroid tumors. About the study: The study looked at repertoires side by side in blood and in tumor or nodule tissue from malignant and benign thyroid patients. Study-wide results and limits: Benign nodules reportedly had significantly lower TCR beta diversity than malignant thyroid tumors in blood and tumor.

None of the patients had undergone any treatment ahead of thyroid surgery. This clone turned up a few times. Its specificity is not known. The V and J ends lost 5 bases and 4 bases respectively, with 21 bases between them. This CDR3 has 16 residues. From germline, CDR1 is MNHEY and CDR2 SMNVEV (reference sequence). TCRdb reanalyzed the PCR reads with MiXCR. The data show over 25,000 clones, around 15% seen once. Sequencing was done on a sample of blood. This rearrangement joins TRBV27 to TRBJ2-7; unclear D gene. This receptor was obtained from a female donor with papillary thyroid cancer or a benign thyroid nodule (not recorded which). Some clones in this sample may be carry-over from other donors' samples. As DNA, the CDR3 is TGTGCCAGCAGTCCCTTGGGATCGAGCCTCTATTACGAGCAGTACTTC. Residues: CASSPLGSSLYYEQYF.